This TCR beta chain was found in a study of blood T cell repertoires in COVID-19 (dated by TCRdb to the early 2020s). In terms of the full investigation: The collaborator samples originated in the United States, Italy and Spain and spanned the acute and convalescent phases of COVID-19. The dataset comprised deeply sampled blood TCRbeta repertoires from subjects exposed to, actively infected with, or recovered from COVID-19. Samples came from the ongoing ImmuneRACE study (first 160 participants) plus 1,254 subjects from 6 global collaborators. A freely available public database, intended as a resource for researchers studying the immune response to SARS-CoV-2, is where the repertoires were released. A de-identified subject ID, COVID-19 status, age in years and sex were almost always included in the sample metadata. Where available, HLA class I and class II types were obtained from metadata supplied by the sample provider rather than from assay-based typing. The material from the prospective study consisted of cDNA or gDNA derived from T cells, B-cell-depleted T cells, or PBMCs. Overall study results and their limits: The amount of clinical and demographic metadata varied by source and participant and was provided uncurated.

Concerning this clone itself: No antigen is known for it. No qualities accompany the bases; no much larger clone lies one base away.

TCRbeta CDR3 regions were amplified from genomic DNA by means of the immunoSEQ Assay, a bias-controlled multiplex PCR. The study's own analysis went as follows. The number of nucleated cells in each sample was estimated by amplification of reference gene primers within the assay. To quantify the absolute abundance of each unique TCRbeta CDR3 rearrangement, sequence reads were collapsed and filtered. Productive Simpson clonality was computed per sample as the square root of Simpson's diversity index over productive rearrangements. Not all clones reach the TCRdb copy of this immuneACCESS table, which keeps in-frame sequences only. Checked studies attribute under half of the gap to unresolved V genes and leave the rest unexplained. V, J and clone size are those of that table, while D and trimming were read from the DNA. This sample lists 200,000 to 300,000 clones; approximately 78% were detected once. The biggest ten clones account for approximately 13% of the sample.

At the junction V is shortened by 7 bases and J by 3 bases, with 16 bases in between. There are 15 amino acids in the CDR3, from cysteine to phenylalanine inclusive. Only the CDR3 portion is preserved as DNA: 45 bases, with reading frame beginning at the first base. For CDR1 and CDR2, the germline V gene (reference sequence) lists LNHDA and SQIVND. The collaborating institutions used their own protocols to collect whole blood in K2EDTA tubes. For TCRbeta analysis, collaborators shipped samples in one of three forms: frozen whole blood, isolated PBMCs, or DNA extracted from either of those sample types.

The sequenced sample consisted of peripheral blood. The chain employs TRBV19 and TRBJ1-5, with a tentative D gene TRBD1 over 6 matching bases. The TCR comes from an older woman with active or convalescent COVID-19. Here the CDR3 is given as CASKPGQGINQPQHF. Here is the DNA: TGTGCCAGTAAACCGGGACAAGGGATCAATCAGCCCCAGCATTTT.